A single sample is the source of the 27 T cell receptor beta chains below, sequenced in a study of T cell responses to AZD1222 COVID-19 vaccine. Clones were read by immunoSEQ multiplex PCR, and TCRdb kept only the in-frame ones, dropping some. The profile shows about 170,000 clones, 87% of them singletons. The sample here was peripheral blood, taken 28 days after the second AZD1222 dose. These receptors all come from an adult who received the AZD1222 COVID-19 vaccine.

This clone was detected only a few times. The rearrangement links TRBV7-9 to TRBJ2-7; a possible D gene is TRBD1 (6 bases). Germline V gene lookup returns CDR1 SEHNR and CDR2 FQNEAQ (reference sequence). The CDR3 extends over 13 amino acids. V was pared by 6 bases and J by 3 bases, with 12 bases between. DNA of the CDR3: TGTGCCAGCAGTTACTGGACAGACTACGAGCAGTACTTC. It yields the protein CASSYWTDYEQYF.

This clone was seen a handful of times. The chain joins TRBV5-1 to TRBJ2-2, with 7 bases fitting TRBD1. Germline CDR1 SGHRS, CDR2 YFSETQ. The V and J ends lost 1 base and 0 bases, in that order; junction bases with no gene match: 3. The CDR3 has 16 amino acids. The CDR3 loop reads CASSLSGTANTGELFF. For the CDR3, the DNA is TGCGCCAGCAGCTTGTCCGGGACAGCGAACACCGGGGAGCTGTTTTTT.

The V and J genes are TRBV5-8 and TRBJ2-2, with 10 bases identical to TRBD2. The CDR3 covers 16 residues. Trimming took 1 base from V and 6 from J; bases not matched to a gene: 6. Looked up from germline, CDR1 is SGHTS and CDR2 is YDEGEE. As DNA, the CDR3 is TGTGCCAGCAGCTTGCAGATTAGCGGGGGGTCCGGGGAGCTGTTTTTT. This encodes CASSLQISGGSGELFF.

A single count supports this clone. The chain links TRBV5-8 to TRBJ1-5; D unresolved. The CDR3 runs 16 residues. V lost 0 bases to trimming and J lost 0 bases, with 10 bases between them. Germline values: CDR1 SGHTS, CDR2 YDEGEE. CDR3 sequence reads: CASSLAIFYSNQPQHF. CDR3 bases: TGTGCCAGCAGCTTGGCCATCTTTTATAGCAATCAGCCCCAGCATTTT.

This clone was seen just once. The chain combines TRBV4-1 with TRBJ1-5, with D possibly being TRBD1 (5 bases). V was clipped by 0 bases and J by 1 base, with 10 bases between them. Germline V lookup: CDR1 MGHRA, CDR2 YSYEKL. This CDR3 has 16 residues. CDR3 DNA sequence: TGCGCCAGCAGCCAAGAGAAGGGGAAGAGCAATCAGCCCCAGCATTTT. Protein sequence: CASSQEKGKSNQPQHF.

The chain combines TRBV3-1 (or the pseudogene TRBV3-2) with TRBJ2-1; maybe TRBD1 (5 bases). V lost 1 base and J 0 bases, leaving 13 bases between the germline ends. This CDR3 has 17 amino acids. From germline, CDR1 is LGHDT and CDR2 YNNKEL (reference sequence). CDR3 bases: TGTGCCAGCAGCCAAGCGGCGAGAGACAGCTCCTACAATGAGCAGTTCTTC. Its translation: CASSQAARDSSYNEQFF.

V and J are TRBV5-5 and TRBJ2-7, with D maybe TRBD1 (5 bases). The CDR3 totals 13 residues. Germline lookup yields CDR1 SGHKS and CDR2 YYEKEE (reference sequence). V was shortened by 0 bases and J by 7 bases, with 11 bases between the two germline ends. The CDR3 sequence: CASSLDRLVEQYF. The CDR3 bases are TGTGCCAGCAGCTTGGACAGGCTCGTGGAGCAGTACTTC.

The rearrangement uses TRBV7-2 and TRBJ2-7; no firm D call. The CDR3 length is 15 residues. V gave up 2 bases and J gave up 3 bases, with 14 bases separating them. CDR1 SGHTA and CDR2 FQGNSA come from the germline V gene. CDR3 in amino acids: CASSLKWGSGYEQYF. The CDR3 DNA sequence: TGTGCCAGCAGCTTAAAATGGGGTTCGGGCTACGAGCAGTACTTC.

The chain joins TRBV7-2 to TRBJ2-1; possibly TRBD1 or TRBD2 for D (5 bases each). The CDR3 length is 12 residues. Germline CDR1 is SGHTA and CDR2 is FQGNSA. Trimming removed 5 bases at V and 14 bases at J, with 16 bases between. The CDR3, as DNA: TGTGCCAGCAGCGTAACCGGGGCCGCGGAGTTCTTC. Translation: CASSVTGAAEFF.

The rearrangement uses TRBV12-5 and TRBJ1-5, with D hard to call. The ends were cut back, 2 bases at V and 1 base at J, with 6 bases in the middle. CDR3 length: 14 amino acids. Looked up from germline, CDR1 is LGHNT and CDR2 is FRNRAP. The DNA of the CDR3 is TGTGCTAGTGGTTTGAGTCTGAGCAATCAGCCCCAGCATTTT. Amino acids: CASGLSLSNQPQHF.

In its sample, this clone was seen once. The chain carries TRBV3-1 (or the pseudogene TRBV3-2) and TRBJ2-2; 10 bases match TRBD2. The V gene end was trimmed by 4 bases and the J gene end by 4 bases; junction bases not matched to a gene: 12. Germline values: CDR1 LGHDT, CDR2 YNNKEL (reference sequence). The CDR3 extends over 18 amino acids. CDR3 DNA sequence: TGTGCCAGCAGCCCTGTCGGTAGCGGGGGGAGAGGCACCGGGGAGCTGTTTTTT. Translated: CASSPVGSGGRGTGELFF.

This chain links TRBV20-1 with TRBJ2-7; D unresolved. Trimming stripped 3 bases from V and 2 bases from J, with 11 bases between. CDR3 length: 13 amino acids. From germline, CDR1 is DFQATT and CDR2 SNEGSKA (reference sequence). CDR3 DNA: TGCAGTGCTAGTCAGGCGACGACCTACGAGCAGTACTTC. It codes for CSASQATTYEQYF.

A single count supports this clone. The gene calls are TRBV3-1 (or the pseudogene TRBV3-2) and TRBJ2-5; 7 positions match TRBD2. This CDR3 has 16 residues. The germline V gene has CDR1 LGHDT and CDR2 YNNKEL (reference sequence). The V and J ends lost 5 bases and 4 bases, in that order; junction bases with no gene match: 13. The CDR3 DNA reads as TGTGCCAGCAGCTCAAGACCCGCAGGCGGGGGAGAGACCCAGTACTTC. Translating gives CASSSRPAGGGETQYF.

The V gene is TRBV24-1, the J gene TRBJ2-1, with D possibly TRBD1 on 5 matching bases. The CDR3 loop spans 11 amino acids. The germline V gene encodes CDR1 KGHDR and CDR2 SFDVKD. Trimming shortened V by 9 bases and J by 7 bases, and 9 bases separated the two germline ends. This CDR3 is CATGRGNEQFF. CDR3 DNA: TGTGCCACCGGAAGGGGAAATGAGCAGTTCTTC.

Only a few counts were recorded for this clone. CDR3 in DNA: TGCGCCAGCAGTGACTTACTAGCCACCGGGGAGCTGTTTTTT. Its protein is CASSDLLATGELFF. V and J are TRBV10-1 and TRBJ2-2, with D possibly TRBD2 on 6 matching bases. Germline V gene data show CDR1 as WNHNN and CDR2 as SYGVQD (reference sequence). This CDR3 is 14 amino acids long. V dropped 3 bases and J dropped 4 bases, with 9 bases sitting between them.

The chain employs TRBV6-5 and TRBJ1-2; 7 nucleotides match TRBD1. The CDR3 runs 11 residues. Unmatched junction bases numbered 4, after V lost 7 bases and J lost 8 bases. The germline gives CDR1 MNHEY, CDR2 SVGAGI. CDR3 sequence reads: CASTTGAGYTF. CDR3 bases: TGTGCCAGCACTACAGGGGCCGGCTACACCTTC.

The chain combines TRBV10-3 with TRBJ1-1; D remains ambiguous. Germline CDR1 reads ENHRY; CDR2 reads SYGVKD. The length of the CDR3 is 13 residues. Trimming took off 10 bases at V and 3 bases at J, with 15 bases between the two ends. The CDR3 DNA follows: TGTGCCACCAACACAAATGGGGACACTGAAGCTTTCTTT. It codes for CATNTNGDTEAFF.

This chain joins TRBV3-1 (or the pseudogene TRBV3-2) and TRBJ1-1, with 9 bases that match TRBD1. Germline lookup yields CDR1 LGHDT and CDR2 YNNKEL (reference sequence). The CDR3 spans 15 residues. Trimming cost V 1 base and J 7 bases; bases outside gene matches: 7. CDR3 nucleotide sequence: TGTGCCAGCAGCCAAGGAGGGACAGGGCAGGATGAAGCTTTCTTT. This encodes CASSQGGTGQDEAFF.

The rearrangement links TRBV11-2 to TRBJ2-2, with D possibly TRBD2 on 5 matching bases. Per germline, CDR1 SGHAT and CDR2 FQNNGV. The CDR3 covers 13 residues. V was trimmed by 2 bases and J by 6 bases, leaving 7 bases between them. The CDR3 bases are TGTGCCAGCAGCTTACGGGATTCCGGGGAGCTGTTTTTT. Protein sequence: CASSLRDSGELFF.

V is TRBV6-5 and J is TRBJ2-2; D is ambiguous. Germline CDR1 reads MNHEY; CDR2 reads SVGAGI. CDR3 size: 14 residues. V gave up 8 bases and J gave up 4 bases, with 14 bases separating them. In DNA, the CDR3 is TGTGCCAGCCGTACAGACGATTCCACCGGGGAGCTGTTTTTT. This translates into CASRTDDSTGELFF.

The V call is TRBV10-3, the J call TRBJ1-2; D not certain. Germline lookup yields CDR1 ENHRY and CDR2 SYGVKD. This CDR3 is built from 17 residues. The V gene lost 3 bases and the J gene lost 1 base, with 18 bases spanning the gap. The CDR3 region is CAISESPGPTRNYGYTF. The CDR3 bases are TGTGCCATCAGTGAAAGTCCAGGCCCAACGCGTAACTATGGCTACACCTTC.

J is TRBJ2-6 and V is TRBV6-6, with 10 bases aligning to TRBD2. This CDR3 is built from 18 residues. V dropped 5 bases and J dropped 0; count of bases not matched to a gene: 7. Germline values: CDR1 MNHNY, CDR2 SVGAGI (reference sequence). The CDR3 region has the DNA TGTGCCAGCAGTCTTACTAGCGGGGCACACTCTGGGGCCAACGTCCTGACTTTC. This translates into CASSLTSGAHSGANVLTF.

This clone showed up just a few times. CDR3 sequence reads: CASSQDHVRNHQPQHF. The CDR3 DNA reads as TGCGCCAGCAGCCAAGATCATGTACGCAACCATCAGCCCCAGCATTTT. The chain has TRBV4-1 and TRBJ1-5; D uncertain. Trimming pared 0 bases from V and 5 bases from J, leaving 14 bases between. Germline loops: CDR1 MGHRA, CDR2 YSYEKL. There are 16 residues in the CDR3.

This chain's CDR3 is CSVGQRLAGSNEQFF. DNA of the CDR3: TGCAGCGTGGGGCAGAGACTAGCGGGTTCCAATGAGCAGTTCTTC. The rearrangement joins TRBV29-1 to TRBJ2-1; 10 positions agree with TRBD2. The CDR3 covers 15 residues. The junction had 11 bases not matched to a gene; V was cut back by 6 bases and J by 6 bases. CDR1 and CDR2 (germline): SQVTM, ANQGSEA.

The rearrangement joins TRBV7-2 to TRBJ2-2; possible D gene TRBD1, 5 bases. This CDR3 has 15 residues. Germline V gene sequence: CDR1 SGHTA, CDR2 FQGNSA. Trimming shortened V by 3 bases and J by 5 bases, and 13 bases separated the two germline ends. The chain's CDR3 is CASSFEAAGTGELFF. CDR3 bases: TGTGCCAGCAGCTTCGAGGCGGCAGGGACCGGGGAGCTGTTTTTT. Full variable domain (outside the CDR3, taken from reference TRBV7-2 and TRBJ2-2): GAGVSQSPSNKVTEKGKDVELRCDPISGHTALYWYRQSLGQGLEFLIYFQGNSAPDKSGLPSDRFSAERTGGSVSTLTIQRTQQEDSAVYLCASSFEAAGTGELFFGEGSRLTVL.

DNA of the CDR3: TGTGCCAGCAGCCCCCCCCGGGGCCATCTTGAAGAGACCCAGTACTTC. This translates into CASSPPRGHLEETQYF. This chain connects TRBV6-2 or TRBV6-3 to TRBJ2-5, with D perhaps TRBD1 or TRBD2 (5 bases each). CDR1 and CDR2 (germline): MNHEY, SVGEGT. CDR3 length: 16 amino acids. Trimming pared 6 bases from V and 3 bases from J, leaving 20 bases between.

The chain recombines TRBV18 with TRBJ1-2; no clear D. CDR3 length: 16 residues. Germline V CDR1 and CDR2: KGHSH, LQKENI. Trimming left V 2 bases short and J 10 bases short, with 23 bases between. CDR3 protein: CASSPNGNPTPGSYTF. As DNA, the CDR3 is TGTGCCAGCTCACCAAACGGGAACCCTACACCCGGCTCCTACACCTTC. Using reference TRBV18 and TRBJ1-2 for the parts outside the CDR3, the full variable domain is NAGVMQNPRHLVRRRGQEARLRCSPMKGHSHVYWYRQLPEEGLKFMVYLQKENIIDESGMPKERFSAEFPKEGPSILRIQQVVRGDSAAYFCASSPNGNPTPGSYTFGSGTRLTVV.